The clone carrying this TCR beta chain has at least ten counts. Its matching antigen is unknown. This sample was included in a study of neurological immune-mediated disorders. Whole-study results and caveats: Expanded clones shared no identical CDR3 amino acid sequences across subjects, which suggested private TCR-beta repertoires in all groups. Multiple sclerosis was found to have the least TCR clonal expansion, below healthy controls, and HTLV-1-associated myelopathy the most.

Germline CDR1 is MNHEY and CDR2 is SVGAGI. This CDR3 is built from 16 residues. The V end lost 7 bases, the J end lost 4 bases, and 20 bases lay between the germline ends. The cell input for sorted libraries was approximately 1 million, and those cells were CD4+ or CD8+ T cells. cDNA was made by 5'RACE with 10-nucleotide random UMIs. TCRdb reprocessed the 5' RACE reads via MiXCR and lists one record per CDR3 protein. The sample records 13,000 to 15,000 distinct CDR3 sequences, under 15% being singletons. Material for sequencing was CD8+ T cells from blood. The receptor comes from a female donor with HTLV-1-associated myelopathy (HAM/TSP). The V gene is TRBV6-5, the J gene TRBJ1-5; the D gene is possibly TRBD1 (6 bases). CDR3 bases: TGTGCCAGCAACAAGGGGGGGGCCCCTTTTAATCAGCCCCAGCATTTT. This encodes CASNKGGAPFNQPQHF.